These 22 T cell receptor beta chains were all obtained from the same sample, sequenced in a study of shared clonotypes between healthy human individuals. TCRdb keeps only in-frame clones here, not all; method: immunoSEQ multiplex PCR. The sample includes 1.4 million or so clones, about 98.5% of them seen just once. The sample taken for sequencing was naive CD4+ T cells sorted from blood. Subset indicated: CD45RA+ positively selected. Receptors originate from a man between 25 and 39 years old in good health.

The CDR3 reads CATSMGLGSSPIHEYTF. The CDR3 nucleotides read TGCGCCACCTCGATGGGCCTAGGGTCAAGTCCGATTCATGAATACACCTTC. This chain links TRBV5-1 with TRBJ1-2; D is undetermined. CDR3 size: 17 residues. Trimming took off 9 bases at V and 11 bases at J, with 35 bases between the two ends. Germline assignment: CDR1 SGHRS and CDR2 YFSETQ.

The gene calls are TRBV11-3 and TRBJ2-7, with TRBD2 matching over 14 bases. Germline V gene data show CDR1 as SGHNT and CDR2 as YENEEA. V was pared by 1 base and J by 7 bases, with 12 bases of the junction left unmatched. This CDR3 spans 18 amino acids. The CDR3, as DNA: TGTGCCAGCAGCTTAGCTCGGATCGGACTAGCGGGAGGTGAAGAGCAGTACTTC. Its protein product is CASSLARIGLAGGEEQYF. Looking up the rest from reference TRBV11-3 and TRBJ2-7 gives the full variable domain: EAGVVQSPRYKIIEKKQPVAFWCNPISGHNTLYWYLQNLGQGPELLIRYENEEAVDDSQLPKDRFSAERLKGVDSTLKIQPAELGDSAVYLCASSLARIGLAGGEEQYFGPGTRLTVT.

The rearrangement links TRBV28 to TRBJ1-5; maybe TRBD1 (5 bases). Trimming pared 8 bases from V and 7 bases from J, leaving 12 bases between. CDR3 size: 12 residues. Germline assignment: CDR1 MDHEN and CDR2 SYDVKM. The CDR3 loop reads CASFRVDQPQHF. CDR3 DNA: TGTGCCAGCTTCAGGGTTGACCAGCCCCAGCATTTT. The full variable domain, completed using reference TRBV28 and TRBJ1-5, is DVKVTQSSRYLVKRTGEKVFLECVQDMDHENMFWYRQDPGLGLRLIYFSYDVKMKEKGDIPEGYSVSREKKERFSLILESASTNQTSMYLCASFRVDQPQHFGDGTRLSIL.

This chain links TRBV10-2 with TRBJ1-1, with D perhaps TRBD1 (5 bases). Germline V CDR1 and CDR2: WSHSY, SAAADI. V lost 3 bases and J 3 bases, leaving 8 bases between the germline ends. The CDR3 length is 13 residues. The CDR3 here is CASSEQADTEAFF. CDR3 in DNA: TGCGCCAGCAGTGAACAGGCTGACACTGAAGCTTTCTTT.

The CDR3 sequence is CASSLMTRGGRSENEQFF. In nucleotides, the CDR3 is TGTGCCAGCTCTCTCATGACTAGAGGCGGGAGATCGGAAAATGAGCAGTTCTTC. The genes are TRBV18 and TRBJ2-1; TRBD2 agrees at 7 bases. The V gene's germline CDR1 is KGHSH and CDR2 LQKENI. The CDR3 totals 18 residues. Trimming at V came to 6 bases and at J to 7 bases, leaving 21 bases not matched to a gene.

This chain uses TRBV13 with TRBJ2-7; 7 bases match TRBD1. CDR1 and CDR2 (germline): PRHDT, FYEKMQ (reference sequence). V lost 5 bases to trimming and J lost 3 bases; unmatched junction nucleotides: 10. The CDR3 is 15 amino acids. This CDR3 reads CASSLRLGQLYEQYF. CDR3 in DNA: TGTGCCAGCAGCCTCAGACTGGGACAGCTCTACGAGCAGTACTTC.

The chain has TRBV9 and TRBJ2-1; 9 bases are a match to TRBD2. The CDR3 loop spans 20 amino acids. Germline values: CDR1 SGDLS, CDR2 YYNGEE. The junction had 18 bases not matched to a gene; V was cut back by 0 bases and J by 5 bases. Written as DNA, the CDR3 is TGTGCCAGCAGCGTAGGAGCTAGGGGCCCCTTAGCGGGAGCTAACAATGAGCAGTTCTTC. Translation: CASSVGARGPLAGANNEQFF.

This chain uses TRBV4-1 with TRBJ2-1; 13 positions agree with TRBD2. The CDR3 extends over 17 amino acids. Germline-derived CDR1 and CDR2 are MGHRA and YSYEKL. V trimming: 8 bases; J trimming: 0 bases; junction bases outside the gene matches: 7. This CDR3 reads CASGLAGELGSYNEQFF. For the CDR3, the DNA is TGCGCCAGCGGACTAGCGGGAGAGTTGGGCTCCTACAATGAGCAGTTCTTC.

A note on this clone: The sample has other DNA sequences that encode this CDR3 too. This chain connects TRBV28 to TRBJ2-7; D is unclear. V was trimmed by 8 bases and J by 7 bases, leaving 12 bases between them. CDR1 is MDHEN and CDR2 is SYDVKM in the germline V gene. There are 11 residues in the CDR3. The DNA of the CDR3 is TGTGCCAGCTCGAGCTTAAGGGAGCAGTACTTC. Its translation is CASSSLREQYF.

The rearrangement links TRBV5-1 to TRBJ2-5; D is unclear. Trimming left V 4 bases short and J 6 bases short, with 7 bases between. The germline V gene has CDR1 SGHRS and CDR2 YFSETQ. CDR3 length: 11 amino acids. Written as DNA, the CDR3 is TGCGCCAGCAGCATCGACAAGACCCAGTACTTC. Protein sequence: CASSIDKTQYF.

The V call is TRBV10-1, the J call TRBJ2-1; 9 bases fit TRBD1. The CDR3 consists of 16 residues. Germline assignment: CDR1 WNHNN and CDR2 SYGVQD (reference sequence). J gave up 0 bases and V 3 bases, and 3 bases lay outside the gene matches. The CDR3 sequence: CASSDVTGGSYNEQFF. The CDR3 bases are TGCGCCAGCAGTGACGTGACAGGGGGCTCCTACAATGAGCAGTTCTTC.

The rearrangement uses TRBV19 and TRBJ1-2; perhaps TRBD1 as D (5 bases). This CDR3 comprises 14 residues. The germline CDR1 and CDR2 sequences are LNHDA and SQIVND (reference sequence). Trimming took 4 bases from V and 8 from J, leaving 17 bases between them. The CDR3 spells CASSTGLTSGGYTF. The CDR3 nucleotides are TGTGCCAGTAGTACGGGACTCACTAGCGGGGGCTACACCTTC.

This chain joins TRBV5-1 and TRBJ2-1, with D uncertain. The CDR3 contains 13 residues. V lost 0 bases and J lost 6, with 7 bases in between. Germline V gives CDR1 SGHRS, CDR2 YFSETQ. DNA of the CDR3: TGCGCCAGCAGCTTGGAGGTTATCAATGAGCAGTTCTTC. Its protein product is CASSLEVINEQFF.

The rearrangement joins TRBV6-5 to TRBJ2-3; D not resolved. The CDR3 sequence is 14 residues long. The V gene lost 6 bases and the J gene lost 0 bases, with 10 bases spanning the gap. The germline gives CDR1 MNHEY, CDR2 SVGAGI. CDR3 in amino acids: CASSKQPSTDTQYF. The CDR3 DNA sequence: TGTGCCAGCAGCAAACAGCCGAGCACAGATACGCAGTATTTT.

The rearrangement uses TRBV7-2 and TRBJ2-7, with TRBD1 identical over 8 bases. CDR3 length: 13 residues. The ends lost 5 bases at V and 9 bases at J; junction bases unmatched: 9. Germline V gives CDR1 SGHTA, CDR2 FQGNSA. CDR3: CASSTRTGKVQYF. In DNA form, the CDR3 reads TGTGCCAGCAGCACCCGGACAGGGAAGGTGCAGTACTTC.

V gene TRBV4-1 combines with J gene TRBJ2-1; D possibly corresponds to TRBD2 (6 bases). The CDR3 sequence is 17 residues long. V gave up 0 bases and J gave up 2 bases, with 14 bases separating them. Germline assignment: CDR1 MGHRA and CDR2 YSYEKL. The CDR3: CASSQDVTGAPYNEQFF. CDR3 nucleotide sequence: TGCGCCAGCAGCCAAGATGTGACGGGAGCCCCCTACAATGAGCAGTTCTTC.

In DNA, the CDR3 is TGCGCCAGCAGCTTGGAAGGGGGGAGTAATGAAAAACTGTTTTTT. This sequence encodes CASSLEGGSNEKLFF. This chain links TRBV5-1 with TRBJ1-4; perhaps TRBD1 as D (6 bases). V lost 0 bases and J 4 bases, leaving 10 bases between the germline ends. Germline V gene lookup returns CDR1 SGHRS and CDR2 YFSETQ. The CDR3 loop spans 15 amino acids.

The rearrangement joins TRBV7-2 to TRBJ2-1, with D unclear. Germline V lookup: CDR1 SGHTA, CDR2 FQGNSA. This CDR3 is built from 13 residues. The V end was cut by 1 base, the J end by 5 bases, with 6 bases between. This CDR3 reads CASSLGPNNEQFF. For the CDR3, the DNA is TGTGCCAGCAGCTTAGGACCGAACAATGAGCAGTTCTTC.

The CDR3 DNA is TGTGCCAGCAGCCTGCGGGTGAGCGGGGAGCTGTTTTTT. Its translation is CASSLRVSGELFF. This rearrangement joins TRBV4-2 to TRBJ2-2; perhaps TRBD2 as D (5 bases). Germline lookup yields CDR1 LGHNA and CDR2 YNFKEQ. Between the trimmed V and J ends, which lost 4 bases and 7 bases, there was a span of 10 bases. CDR3 length: 13 residues.

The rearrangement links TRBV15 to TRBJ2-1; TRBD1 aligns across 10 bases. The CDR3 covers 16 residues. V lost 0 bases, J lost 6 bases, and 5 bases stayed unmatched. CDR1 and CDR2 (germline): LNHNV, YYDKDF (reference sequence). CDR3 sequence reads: CATSRDSRQGANEQFF. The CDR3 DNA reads TGTGCCACCAGCAGAGATTCGAGACAGGGGGCCAATGAGCAGTTCTTC.

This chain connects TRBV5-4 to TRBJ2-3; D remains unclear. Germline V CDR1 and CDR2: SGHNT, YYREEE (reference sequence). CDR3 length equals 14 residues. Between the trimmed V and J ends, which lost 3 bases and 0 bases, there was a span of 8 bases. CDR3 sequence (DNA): TGTGCCAGCAGCTCCGGACGAAGCACAGATACGCAGTATTTT. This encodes CASSSGRSTDTQYF.

CDR3 DNA sequence: TGTTCTACCGGGGAGCTGTTTTTT. This translates into CSTGELFF. The chain employs TRBV7-9 and TRBJ2-2; D not resolved. The germline gives CDR1 SEHNR, CDR2 FQNEAQ (reference sequence). The CDR3 extends over 8 amino acids.